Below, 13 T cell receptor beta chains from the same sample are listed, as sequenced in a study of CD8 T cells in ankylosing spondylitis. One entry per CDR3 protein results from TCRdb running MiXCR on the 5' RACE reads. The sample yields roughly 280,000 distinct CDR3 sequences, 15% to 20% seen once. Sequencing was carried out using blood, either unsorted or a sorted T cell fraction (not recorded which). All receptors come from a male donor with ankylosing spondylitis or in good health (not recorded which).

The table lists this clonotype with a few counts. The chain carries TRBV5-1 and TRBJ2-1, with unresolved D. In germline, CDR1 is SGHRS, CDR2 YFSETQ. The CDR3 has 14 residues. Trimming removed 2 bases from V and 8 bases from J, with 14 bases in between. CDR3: CASSFLSLRDEQFF. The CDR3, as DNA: TGCGCCAGCAGCTTCCTCTCCCTTCGCGATGAGCAGTTCTTC.

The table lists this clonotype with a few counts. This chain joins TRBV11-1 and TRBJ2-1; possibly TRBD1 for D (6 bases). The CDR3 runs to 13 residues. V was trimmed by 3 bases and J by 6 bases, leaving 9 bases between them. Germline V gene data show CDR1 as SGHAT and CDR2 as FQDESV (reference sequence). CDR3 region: CASSFTGSNEQFF. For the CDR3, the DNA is TGTGCCAGCAGCTTCACAGGGTCCAATGAGCAGTTCTTC. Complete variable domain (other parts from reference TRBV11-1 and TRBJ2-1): EAEVAQSPRYKITEKSQAVAFWCDPISGHATLYWYRQILGQGPELLVQFQDESVVDDSQLPKDRFSAERLKGVDSTLKIQPAELGDSAMYLCASSFTGSNEQFFGPGTRLTVL.

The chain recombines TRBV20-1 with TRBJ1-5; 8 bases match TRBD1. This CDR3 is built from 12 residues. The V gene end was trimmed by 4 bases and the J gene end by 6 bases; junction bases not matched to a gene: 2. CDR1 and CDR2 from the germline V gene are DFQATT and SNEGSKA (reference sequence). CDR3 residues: CSANDRGQPQHF. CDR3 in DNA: TGCAGTGCTAATGACAGGGGTCAGCCCCAGCATTTT.

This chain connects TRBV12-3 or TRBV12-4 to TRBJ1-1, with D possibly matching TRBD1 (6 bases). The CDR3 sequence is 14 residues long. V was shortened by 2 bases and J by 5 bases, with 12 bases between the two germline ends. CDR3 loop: CASSLTGRRTEAFF. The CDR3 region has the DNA TGTGCCAGCAGTTTAACAGGGAGGAGGACTGAAGCTTTCTTT.

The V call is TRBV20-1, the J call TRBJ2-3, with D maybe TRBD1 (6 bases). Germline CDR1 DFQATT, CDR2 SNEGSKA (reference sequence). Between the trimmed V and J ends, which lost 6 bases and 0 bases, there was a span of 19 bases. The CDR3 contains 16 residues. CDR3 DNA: TGCAGTGCAAACCGGGACATAATTACTAGCACAGATACGCAGTATTTT. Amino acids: CSANRDIITSTDTQYF.

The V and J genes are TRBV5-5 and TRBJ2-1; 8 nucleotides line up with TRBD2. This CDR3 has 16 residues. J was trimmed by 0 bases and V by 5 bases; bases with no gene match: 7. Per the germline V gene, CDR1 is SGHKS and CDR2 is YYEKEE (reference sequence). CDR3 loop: CASSLSGGSSYNEQFF. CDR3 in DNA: TGTGCCAGCAGTCTGAGCGGGGGAAGCTCCTACAATGAGCAGTTCTTC.

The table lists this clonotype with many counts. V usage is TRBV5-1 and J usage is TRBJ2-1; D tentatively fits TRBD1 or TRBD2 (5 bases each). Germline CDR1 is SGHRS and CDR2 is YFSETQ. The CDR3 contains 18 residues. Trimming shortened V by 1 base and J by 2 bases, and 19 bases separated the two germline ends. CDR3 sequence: CASSLISSVQGAYNEQFF. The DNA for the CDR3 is TGCGCCAGCAGCTTGATTTCCAGTGTGCAGGGAGCCTACAATGAGCAGTTCTTC.

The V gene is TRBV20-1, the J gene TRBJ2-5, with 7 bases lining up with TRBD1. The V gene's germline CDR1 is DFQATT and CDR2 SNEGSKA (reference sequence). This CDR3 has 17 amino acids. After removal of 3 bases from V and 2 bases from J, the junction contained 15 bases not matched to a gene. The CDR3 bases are TGCAGTGCTAGTGGGGACAGTTCCACTATGGGGCAAGAGACCCAGTACTTC. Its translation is CSASGDSSTMGQETQYF.

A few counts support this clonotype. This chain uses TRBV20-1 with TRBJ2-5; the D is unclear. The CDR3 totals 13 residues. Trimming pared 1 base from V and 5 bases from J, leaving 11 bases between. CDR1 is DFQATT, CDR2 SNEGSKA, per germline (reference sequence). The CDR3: CSARVPPGETQYF. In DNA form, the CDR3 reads TGCAGTGCTAGAGTCCCCCCGGGCGAGACCCAGTACTTC.

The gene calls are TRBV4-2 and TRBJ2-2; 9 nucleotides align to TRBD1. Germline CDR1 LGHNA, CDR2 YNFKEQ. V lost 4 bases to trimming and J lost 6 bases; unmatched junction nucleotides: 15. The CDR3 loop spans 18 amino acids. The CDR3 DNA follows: TGTGCCAGCAGCCGCACCAACCGGGACAGGGTAATTTCCGGGGAGCTGTTTTTT. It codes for CASSRTNRDRVISGELFF.

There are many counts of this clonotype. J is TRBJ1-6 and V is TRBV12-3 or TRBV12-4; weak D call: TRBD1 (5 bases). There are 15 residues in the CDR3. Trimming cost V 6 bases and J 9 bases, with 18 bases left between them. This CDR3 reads CASSRDLGGGSPLHF. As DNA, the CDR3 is TGTGCCAGCAGCCGGGACCTCGGAGGTGGTTCACCCCTCCACTTT.

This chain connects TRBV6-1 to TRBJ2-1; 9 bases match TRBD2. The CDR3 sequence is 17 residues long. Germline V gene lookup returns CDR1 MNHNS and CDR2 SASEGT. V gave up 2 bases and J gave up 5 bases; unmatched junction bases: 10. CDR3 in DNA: TGTGCCAGCAGTGAACAGGGGCTAGCGGGATCGGACAATGAGCAGTTCTTC. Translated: CASSEQGLAGSDNEQFF.

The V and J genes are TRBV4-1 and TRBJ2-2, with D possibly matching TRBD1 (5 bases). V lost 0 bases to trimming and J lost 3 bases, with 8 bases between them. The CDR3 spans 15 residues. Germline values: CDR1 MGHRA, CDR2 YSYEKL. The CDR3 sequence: CASSQEQDYTGELFF. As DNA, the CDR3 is TGCGCCAGCAGCCAAGAACAGGATTACACCGGGGAGCTGTTTTTT.